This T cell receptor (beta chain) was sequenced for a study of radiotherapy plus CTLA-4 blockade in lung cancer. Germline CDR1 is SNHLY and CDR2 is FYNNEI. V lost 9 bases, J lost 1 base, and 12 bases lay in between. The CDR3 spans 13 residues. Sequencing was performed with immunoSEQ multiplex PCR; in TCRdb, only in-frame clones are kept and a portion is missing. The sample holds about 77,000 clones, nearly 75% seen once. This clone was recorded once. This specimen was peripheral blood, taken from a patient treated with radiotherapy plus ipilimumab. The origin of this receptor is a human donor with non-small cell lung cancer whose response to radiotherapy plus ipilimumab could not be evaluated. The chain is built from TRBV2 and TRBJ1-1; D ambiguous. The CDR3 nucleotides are TGTGCCAGTTCGAAGGGAGAGAACACTGAAGCTTTCTTT. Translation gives CASSKGENTEAFF.